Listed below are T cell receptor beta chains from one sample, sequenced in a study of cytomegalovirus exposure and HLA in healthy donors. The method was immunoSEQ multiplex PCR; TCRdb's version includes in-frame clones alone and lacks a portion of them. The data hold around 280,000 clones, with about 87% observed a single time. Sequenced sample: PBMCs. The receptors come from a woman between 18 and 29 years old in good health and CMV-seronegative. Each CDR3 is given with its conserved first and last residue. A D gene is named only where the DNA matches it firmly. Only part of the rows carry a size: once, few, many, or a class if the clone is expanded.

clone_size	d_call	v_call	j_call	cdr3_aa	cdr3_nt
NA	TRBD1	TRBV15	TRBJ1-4	CATGTGGAKEKLFF	TGTGCCACCGGTACAGGGGGCGCGAAGGAAAAACTGTTTTTT
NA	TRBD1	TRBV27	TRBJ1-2	CASSYRTGGFDGYTF	TGTGCCAGCAGTTATAGGACAGGGGGGTTCGATGGCTACACCTTC
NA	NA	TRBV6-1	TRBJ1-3	CASSDWGRSSIRNTIYF	TGTGCCAGCAGTGACTGGGGGCGAAGTTCTATAAGAAACACCATATATTTT
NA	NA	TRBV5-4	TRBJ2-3	CASSKTSTGTFTDTQYF	TGTGCCAGCAGCAAGACCTCGACAGGTACCTTCACAGATACGCAGTATTTT
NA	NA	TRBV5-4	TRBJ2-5	CASSLSGTQYF	TGTGCCAGCAGCTTAAGCGGGACCCAGTACTTC
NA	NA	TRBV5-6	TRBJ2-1	CASSPGLGTTNEQFF	TGTGCCAGCAGCCCGGGACTGGGAACCACCAATGAGCAGTTCTTC
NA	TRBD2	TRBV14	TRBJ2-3	CASRVSGVDSGGTQYF	TGTGCCAGCAGGGTGAGCGGGGTTGACTCAGGAGGGACGCAGTATTTT
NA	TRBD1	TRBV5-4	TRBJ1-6	CASSADRPSSYNSPLHF	TGTGCCAGCAGCGCGGACAGGCCAAGCTCCTATAATTCACCCCTCCACTTT
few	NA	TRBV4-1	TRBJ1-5	CASSQDRSWVSGQPQHF	TGCGCCAGCAGCCAAGATCGGTCGTGGGTCTCGGGACAGCCCCAGCATTTT
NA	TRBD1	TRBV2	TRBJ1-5	CASSEDRGQPQHF	TGTGCCAGCAGTGAAGACAGGGGTCAGCCCCAGCATTTT
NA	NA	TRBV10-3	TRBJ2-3	CAISAEGVNLAQYF	TGTGCCATCAGTGCGGAAGGGGTAAATCTCGCGCAGTATTTT
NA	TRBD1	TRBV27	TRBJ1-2	CASSMGQGYGYTF	TGTGCCAGCAGTATGGGACAGGGTTATGGCTACACCTTC
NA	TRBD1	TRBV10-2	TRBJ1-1	CASRDREYTEAFF	TGCGCCAGCAGGGACAGGGAGTACACTGAAGCTTTCTTT
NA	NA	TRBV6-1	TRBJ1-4	CASSLTVLMTGLFF	TGTGCCAGCAGCCTGACAGTTTTAATGACCGGACTGTTTTTT
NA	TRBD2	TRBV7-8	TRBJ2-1	CASSLAGTNSYNEQFF	TGTGCCAGCAGCTTGGCCGGGACTAACTCCTACAATGAGCAGTTCTTC
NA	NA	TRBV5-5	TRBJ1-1	CASSEPLGNTEAFF	TGTGCCAGCTCCGAACCACTCGGGAACACTGAAGCTTTCTTT
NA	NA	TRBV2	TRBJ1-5	CASTLGAGHGPQHF	TGTGCCAGCACCCTGGGGGCAGGGCATGGGCCCCAGCATTTT
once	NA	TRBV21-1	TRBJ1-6	CASSSEDRGPNSPLHF	TGTGCCAGCAGCTCCGAGGACAGGGGGCCGAATTCACCCCTCCACTTT
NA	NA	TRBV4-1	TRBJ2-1	CASSQDVGAALYNEQFF	TGCGCCAGCAGCCAAGACGTAGGAGCGGCGCTCTACAATGAGCAGTTCTTC
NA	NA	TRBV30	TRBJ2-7	CAWSERGPQYF	TGTGCCTGGAGTGAGAGAGGCCCGCAGTACTTC
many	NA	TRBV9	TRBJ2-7	CASSDGQTYEQYF	TGTGCCAGCAGCGATGGACAGACTTACGAGCAGTACTTC
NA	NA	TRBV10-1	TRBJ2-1	CASSPGTSYNEQFF	TGCGCCAGCAGTCCCGGGACATCTTACAATGAGCAGTTCTTC
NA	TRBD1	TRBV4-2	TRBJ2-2	CASSQEGTGETGELFF	TGTGCCAGCAGCCAAGAAGGGACAGGGGAAACCGGGGAGCTGTTTTTT
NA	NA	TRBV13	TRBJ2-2	CASRLRTGSSDPGELFF	TGTGCCAGCAGACTCCGTACAGGGTCCAGCGACCCCGGGGAGCTGTTTTTT
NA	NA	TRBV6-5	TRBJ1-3	CASSFHRVLRPNTIYF	TGTGCCAGCAGTTTTCACAGGGTACTCCGTCCAAACACCATATATTTT
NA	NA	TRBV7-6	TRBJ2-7	CASSDSGEQYF	TGTGCCAGCAGCGATAGCGGAGAGCAGTACTTC
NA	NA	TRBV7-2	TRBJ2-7	CASSLDRRRTYEQYF	TGTGCCAGCAGCTTAGACCGTCGCAGGACCTACGAGCAGTACTTC
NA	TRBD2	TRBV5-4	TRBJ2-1	CASSLGLAGDYNEQFF	TGTGCCAGCAGCTTGGGGCTGGCGGGGGACTACAATGAGCAGTTCTTC
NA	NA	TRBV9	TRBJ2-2	CASSGMWQNTGELFF	TGTGCCAGCAGCGGTATGTGGCAGAACACCGGGGAGCTGTTTTTT
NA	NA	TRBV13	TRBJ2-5	CASSSFFSGDQETQYF	TGTGCCAGCAGCTCCTTTTTCTCAGGGGACCAAGAGACCCAGTACTTC
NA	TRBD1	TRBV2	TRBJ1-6	CASSTRDRDDSPLHF	TGTGCCAGCAGTACTAGGGACAGGGACGATTCACCCCTCCACTTT
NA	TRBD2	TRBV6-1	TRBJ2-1	CASSEGTGGGAGHEQFF	TGTGCCAGCAGTGAAGGTACAGGCGGGGGGGCCGGCCATGAGCAGTTCTTC
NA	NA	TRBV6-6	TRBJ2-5	CASSYALGLQETQYF	TGTGCCAGCAGTTACGCGTTGGGGCTCCAAGAGACCCAGTACTTC
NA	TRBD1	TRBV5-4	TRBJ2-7	CASSPGQGGYEQYF	TGTGCCAGCAGCCCTGGACAGGGTGGGTACGAGCAGTACTTC
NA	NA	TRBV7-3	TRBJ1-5	CASSLGVGNQPQHF	TGTGCCAGCAGCTTAGGAGTTGGCAATCAGCCCCAGCATTTT
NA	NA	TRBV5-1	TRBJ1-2	CASSLQASGYTF	TGCGCCAGCAGCTTACAGGCTTCGGGCTACACCTTC
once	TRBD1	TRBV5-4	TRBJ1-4	CASSLAGQGSQLFF	TGTGCCAGCAGCTTGGCGGGACAGGGATCGCAACTGTTTTTT
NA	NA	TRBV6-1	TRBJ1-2	CATRTVLVFYTF	TGTGCCACCAGGACAGTCCTCGTTTTCTACACCTTC
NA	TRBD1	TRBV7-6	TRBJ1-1	CASRDRGEAFF	TGTGCCAGCAGAGACAGGGGTGAAGCTTTCTTT
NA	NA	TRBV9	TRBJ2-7	CASSVGLTPYEQYF	TGTGCCAGCAGCGTAGGACTGACCCCCTACGAGCAGTACTTC
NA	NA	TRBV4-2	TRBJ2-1	CASSQVLASYNEQFF	TGTGCCAGCAGCCAAGTTCTAGCCTCCTACAATGAGCAGTTCTTC
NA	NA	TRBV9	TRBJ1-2	CASSVDGNSYGYTF	TGTGCCAGCAGCGTAGACGGTAATTCCTATGGCTACACCTTC
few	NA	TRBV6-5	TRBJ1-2	CASSPRTDYGYTF	TGTGCCAGCAGCCCACGGACAGACTATGGCTACACCTTC
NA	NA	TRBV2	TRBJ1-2	CASKANHYGYTF	TGTGCCAGCAAAGCAAACCACTATGGCTACACCTTC
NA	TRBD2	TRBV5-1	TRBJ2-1	CASSLPSGGAREQFF	TGCGCCAGCAGCTTGCCTAGCGGGGGGGCCCGTGAGCAGTTCTTC
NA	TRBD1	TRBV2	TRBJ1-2	CASSRQGTDGYTF	TGTGCCAGCAGTCGACAGGGTACCGATGGCTACACCTTC
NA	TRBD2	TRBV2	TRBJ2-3	CASGKGRGADTQYF	TGTGCCAGCGGAAAGGGACGGGGGGCAGATACGCAGTATTTT
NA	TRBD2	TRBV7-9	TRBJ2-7	CSSSLGTSGGSYEQYF	TGTTCCAGCAGCCTCGGGACTAGCGGGGGGTCCTACGAGCAGTACTTC
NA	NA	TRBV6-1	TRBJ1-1	CASNGALLLVSEAFF	TGTGCCAGCAATGGGGCCCTGTTGTTGGTGTCTGAAGCTTTCTTT
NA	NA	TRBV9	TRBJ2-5	CASSVGSAVRGQETQYF	TGTGCCAGCAGCGTAGGATCCGCGGTACGGGGGCAAGAGACCCAGTACTTC
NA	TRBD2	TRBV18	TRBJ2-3	CASSPPERGGLDTQYF	TGTGCCAGCTCACCACCTGAGCGGGGGGGCCTAGATACGCAGTATTTT